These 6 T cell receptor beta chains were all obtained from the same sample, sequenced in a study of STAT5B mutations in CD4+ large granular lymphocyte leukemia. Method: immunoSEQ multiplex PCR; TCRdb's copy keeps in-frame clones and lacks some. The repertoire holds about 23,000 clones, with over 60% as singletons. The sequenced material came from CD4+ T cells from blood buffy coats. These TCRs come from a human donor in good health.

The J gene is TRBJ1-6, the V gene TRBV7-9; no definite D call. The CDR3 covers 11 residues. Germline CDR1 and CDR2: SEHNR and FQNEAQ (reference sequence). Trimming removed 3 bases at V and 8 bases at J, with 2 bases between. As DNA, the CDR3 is TGTGCCAGCAGCTTCTATTCACCCCTCCACTTT. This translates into CASSFYSPLHF.

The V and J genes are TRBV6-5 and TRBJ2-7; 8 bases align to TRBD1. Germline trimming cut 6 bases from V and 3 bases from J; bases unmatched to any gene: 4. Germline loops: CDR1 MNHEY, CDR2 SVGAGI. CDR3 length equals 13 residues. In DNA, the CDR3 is TGTGCCAGCAGATTGGACAGGGACTACGAGCAGTACTTC. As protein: CASRLDRDYEQYF.

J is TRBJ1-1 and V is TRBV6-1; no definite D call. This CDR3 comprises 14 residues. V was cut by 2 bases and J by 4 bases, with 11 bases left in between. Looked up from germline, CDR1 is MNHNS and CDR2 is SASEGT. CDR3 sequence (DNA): TGTGCCAGCAGTGAATGGCGGCAAGTCACTGAAGCTTTCTTT. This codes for CASSEWRQVTEAFF.

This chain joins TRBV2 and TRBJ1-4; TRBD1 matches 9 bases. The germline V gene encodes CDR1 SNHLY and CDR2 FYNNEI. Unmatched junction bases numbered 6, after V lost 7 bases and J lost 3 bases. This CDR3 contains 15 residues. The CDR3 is CASKDRGWSNEKLFF. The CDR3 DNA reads TGTGCCAGCAAAGACAGGGGGTGGTCTAATGAAAAACTGTTTTTT.

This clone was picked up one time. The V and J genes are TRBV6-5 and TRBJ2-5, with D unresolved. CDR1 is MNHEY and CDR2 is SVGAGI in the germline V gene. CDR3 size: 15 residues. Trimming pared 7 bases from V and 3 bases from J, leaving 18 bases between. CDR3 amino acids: CASNPGQQTKETQYF. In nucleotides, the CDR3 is TGTGCCAGCAACCCGGGCCAGCAAACTAAAGAGACCCAGTACTTC.

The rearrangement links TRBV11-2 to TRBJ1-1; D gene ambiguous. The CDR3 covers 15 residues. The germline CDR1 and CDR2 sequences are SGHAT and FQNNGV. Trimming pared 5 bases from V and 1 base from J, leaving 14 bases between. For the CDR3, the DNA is TGTGCCAGCAGCCCCGTGAGGGCCTCGAACACTGAAGCTTTCTTT. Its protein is CASSPVRASNTEAFF.